This is a list of T cell receptor beta chains from one sample in a study of vaccination effects on CD4 cells after COVID-19. What these receptors recognize is not known. Method: immunoSEQ multiplex PCR; TCRdb's copy keeps in-frame clones and lacks some. The sample holds around 79,000 clones, roughly 72% seen once. Sample: CD4+ T cells from PBMCs cultured with HCoV-229E spike peptides, taken before COVID-19 vaccination. Receptors originate from a human donor who received a COVID-19 vaccine. Both conserved end residues are part of each CDR3. D genes are given only for firm matches. Some rows mark clone size as missing; the rest say once, few, many or name a class of expanded clone.

v_call	clone_size	j_call	d_call	cdr3_aa	cdr3_nt
TRBV28	once	TRBJ2-2	TRBD2	CASSLGGGDTGELFF	TGTGCCAGCAGTTTAGGCGGGGGGGACACCGGGGAGCTGTTTTTT
TRBV6-5	-	TRBJ2-3	-	CASSYRRDTDTQYF	TGTGCCAGCAGTTACCGCAGGGACACAGATACGCAGTATTTT
TRBV12-3/TRBV12-4	-	TRBJ2-3	-	CASSLRQADTQYF	TGTGCCAGCAGTTTACGGCAGGCCGATACGCAGTATTTT
TRBV28	-	TRBJ1-5	-	CASSTRQPQHF	TGTGCCAGCAGTACCAGACAGCCCCAGCATTTT
TRBV16	few	TRBJ1-3	-	CASSQGRYGGSSGNTIYF	TGTGCCAGCAGCCAAGGGAGGTACGGTGGGAGCTCTGGAAACACCATATATTTT
TRBV4-1	-	TRBJ2-4	-	CASSHQGVDKNIQYF	TGCGCCAGCAGCCACCAGGGTGTGGACAAAAACATTCAGTACTTC
TRBV6-4	-	TRBJ2-1	-	CASSDNHARFVQFF	TGTGCCAGCAGTGACAACCACGCGCGGTTTGTGCAGTTCTTC
TRBV18	-	TRBJ2-1	-	CASSLEGNEQFF	TGCGCCAGCTCACTGGAGGGCAATGAGCAGTTCTTC
TRBV2	few	TRBJ1-2	-	CASSGRRPYTF	TGTGCCAGCAGTGGTCGTCGGCCCTACACCTTC
TRBV19	-	TRBJ1-1	-	CASSRRGAPNTEAFF	TGTGCCAGTAGCCGGAGGGGGGCCCCGAACACTGAAGCTTTCTTT
TRBV27	-	TRBJ2-2	TRBD2	CASSLSLAGYTGELFF	TGTGCCAGCAGTTTAAGTCTAGCGGGGTACACCGGGGAGCTGTTTTTT
TRBV7-3	-	TRBJ2-6	-	CASSLTLGSPGANVLTF	TGTGCCAGCAGCTTAACGTTGGGAAGCCCTGGGGCCAACGTCCTGACTTTC
TRBV2	-	TRBJ2-5	TRBD2	CASKTSGVETQYF	TGTGCCAGCAAGACTAGCGGGGTTGAGACCCAGTACTTC
TRBV6-2/TRBV6-3	-	TRBJ2-3	-	CASSSDYTDTQYF	TGTGCCAGCAGTTCGGACTACACAGATACGCAGTATTTT
TRBV27	-	TRBJ1-1	TRBD1	CASSLLDRVGAEAFF	TGTGCCAGCAGCCTACTCGACAGGGTAGGCGCTGAAGCTTTCTTT
TRBV5-1	-	TRBJ1-2	-	CASSLADVNYGYTF	TGCGCCAGCAGCTTGGCTGACGTTAACTATGGCTACACCTTC
TRBV4-2	once	TRBJ2-6	TRBD2	CASSQDFGANKRGWGANVLTF	TGTGCCAGCAGCCAAGATTTCGGGGCGAACAAGCGGGGTTGGGGGGCCAACGTCCTGACTTTC
TRBV27	-	TRBJ1-2	-	CASSFYDADSYYGYTF	TGTGCCAGCAGTTTCTACGACGCGGACAGTTACTATGGCTACACCTTC
TRBV19	-	TRBJ2-5	-	CASSVGSETQYF	TGTGCCAGTAGTGTCGGTTCTGAGACCCAGTACTTC
TRBV12-3/TRBV12-4	-	TRBJ1-1	-	CASILQGNTEAFF	TGTGCCAGCATCCTACAAGGGAACACTGAAGCTTTCTTT
TRBV6-2/TRBV6-3	-	TRBJ2-3	TRBD1	CASSPPPGQSTDTQYF	TGTGCCAGCAGTCCACCCCCGGGACAGAGCACAGATACGCAGTATTTT
TRBV4-2	-	TRBJ2-1	TRBD2	CASSQDLIGGGGGNEQFF	TGTGCCAGCAGCCAAGATCTAATCGGGGGGGGCGGAGGCAATGAGCAGTTCTTC